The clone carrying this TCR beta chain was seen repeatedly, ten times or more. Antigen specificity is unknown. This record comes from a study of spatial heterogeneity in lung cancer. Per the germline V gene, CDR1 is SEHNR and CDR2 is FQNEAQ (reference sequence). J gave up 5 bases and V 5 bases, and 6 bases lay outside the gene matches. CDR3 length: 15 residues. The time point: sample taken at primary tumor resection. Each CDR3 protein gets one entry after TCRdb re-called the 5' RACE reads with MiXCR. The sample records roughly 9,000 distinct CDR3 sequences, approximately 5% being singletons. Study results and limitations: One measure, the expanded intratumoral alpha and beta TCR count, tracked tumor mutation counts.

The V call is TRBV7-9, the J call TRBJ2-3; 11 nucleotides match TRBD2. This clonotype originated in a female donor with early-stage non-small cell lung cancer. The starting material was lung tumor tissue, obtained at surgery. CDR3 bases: TGTGCCAGCAGCCGTAGCGGGAGGGCCGAAGATACGCAGTATTTT. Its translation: CASSRSGRAEDTQYF.